This T cell receptor beta chain was recorded in a study of T cell changes during pregnancy in multiple sclerosis. This clone was detected only once. J gave up 1 base and V 6 bases, and 2 bases lay outside the gene matches. The length of the CDR3 is 15 residues. CDR1 is SGHTA, CDR2 FQGNSA, per germline. The table came from immunoSEQ multiplex PCR; TCRdb's copy has only in-frame clones and leaves some out. The profile covers about 68,000 clones, with roughly 89% appearing a single time and more than 0.75% taken by the ten largest. The clonotype was recovered from a female donor with multiple sclerosis, enrolled in a pregnancy study. V is TRBV7-2 and J is TRBJ2-6, with 8 bases fitting TRBD1. The sample consisted of peripheral blood, taken in the second trimester of pregnancy. The CDR3 here is CASSTGGSGANVLTF. The CDR3 DNA reads TGTGCCAGCAGTACAGGGGGTTCTGGGGCCAACGTCCTGACTTTC.